The rows below give T cell receptor beta chains drawn from one sample of a study of beta chain features in type 1 diabetes. Assay: immunoSEQ multiplex PCR; the TCRdb copy retains only in-frame clones and omits some. The sample includes roughly 150,000 clones, almost 8% of them seen just once. Sequenced: central memory CD4+ T cells from blood. All receptors come from a young man with type 1 diabetes. Each CDR3 is given with its conserved first and last residue. D genes are given only for firm matches.

v_call d_call cdr3_aa
TRBV30 . CAWSVWNGGTEAFF
TRBV2 TRBD1 CASSDVGQVYEQYF
TRBV5-1 TRBD2 CASSFSGRDDEQYF
TRBV29-1 . CSAAETDTQYF
TRBV16 . CASSQQGSRTEAFF
TRBV9 . CASSPRSGVDTGELFF
TRBV7-2 . CASSSNNYASPLHF
TRBV5-1 . CASSPRQRQETQYF
TRBV21-1 . CASSKGRKDRVYNEQFF
TRBV27 . CASRATGRVPNSPLHF
TRBV5-4 TRBD1 CASSPTGVSYEQYF
TRBV18 . CASSQDMNQPQHF
TRBV10-2 . CASSDNGGRTGELFF
TRBV4-3 . CASSQDGHLNTGELFF
TRBV12-5 TRBD1 CASGGDSGYGYTF
TRBV4-1 TRBD1 CASSQSPGQGSTEAFF
TRBV7-2 TRBD2 CASGWASGLGDNEQFF
TRBV7-2 TRBD1 CASSRDRSPNYGYTF
TRBV2 . CATPRQGLTDTQYF
TRBV6-1 TRBD2 CASTAGGPADTQYF
TRBV29-1 TRBD2 CSVEVLAGGPYNEQFF
TRBV4-3 . CASSQDNRGHTYF
TRBV2 . CASIRQGYGYTF
TRBV7-2 TRBD2 CASSKMGLAGGGTDTQYF
TRBV28 TRBD1 CASSTPGTATNYGYTF
TRBV7-2 . CASSLGVSAYEQYF
TRBV20-1 . CRAQGNTEAFF
TRBV23-1 TRBD1 CASSHSGQSPYEQYF
TRBV7-2 TRBD2 CASSSISLAATYNEQFF